This T cell receptor (beta chain) was found in a study of shared clonotypes between healthy human individuals. The unsorted PBMC sample used ten immunoSEQ deep assay plates. Sequencing was performed with immunoSEQ multiplex PCR; in TCRdb, only in-frame clones are kept and a portion is missing. Found here are around 530,000 clones, about 80% of them singletons; the top ten hold about 11%. The V gene end was trimmed by 5 bases and the J gene end by 1 base; junction bases not matched to a gene: 3. The germline V gene has CDR1 SGHTA and CDR2 FQGTGA. CDR3 length: 15 residues. This sequence was found in a woman in her thirties or forties in good health. Some clones in this sample may be carry-over from other donors' samples. This sequence joins TRBV7-3 and TRBJ2-1, with 9 nucleotides matching TRBD1. The sequenced sample consisted of PBMCs. CDR3 sequence: CASSQQGASYNEQFF. CDR3 bases: TGTGCCAGCAGCCAACAGGGGGCGTCCTACAATGAGCAGTTCTTC.